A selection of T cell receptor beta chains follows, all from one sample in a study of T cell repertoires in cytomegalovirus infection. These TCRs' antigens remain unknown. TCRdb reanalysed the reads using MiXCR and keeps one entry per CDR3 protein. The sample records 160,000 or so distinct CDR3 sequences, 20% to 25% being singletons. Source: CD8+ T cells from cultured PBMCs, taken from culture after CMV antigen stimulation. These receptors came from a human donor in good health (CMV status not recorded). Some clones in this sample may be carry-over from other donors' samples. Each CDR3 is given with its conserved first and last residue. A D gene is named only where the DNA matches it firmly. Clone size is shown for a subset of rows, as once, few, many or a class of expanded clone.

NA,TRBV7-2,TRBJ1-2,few,TGTGCCAGCAGCTTAGTTTCGGGGGCGAGAGGCTACACCTTC,CASSLVSGARGYTF
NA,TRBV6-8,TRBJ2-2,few,TGTGCCAGCAGTCTCTCCGGACCAAACACCGGGGAGCTGTTTTTT,CASSLSGPNTGELFF
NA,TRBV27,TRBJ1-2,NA,TGTGCCACCCAGACCGGGGATGGCTACACCTTC,CATQTGDGYTF
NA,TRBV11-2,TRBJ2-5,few,TGTGCCAGCAGCTTAGATGGAGCGGAAGAGACCCAGTACTTC,CASSLDGAEETQYF
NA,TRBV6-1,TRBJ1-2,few,TGTGCCAACGAGGGGGTTGGCGGCTACACCTTC,CANEGVGGYTF
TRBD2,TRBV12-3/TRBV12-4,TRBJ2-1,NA,TGTGCCAGCAGTCCCCCCCGGACTAGCAATGAGCAGTTCTTC,CASSPPRTSNEQFF
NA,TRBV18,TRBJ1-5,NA,TGTGCCAGCTCACCACCGAATGATCAGCCCCAGCATTTT,CASSPPNDQPQHF
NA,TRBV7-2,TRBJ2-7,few,TGTGCCAGCAGTACGCCCTACGAGCAGTACTTC,CASSTPYEQYF
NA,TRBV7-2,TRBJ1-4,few,TGTGCCAGCAGCGGGAAGGGTGCAACTAATGAAAAACTGTTTTTT,CASSGKGATNEKLFF
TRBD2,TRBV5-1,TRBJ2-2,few,TGCGCCAGCAGGCCCGGGGGGACCACCGGGGAGCTGTTTTTT,CASRPGGTTGELFF
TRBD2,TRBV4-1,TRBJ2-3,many,TGCGCCAGCAGCCAAGATCTCCCGTCGGCAGGGAGGGCAGATACGCAGTATTTT,CASSQDLPSAGRADTQYF
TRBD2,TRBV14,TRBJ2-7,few,TGTGCCAGCAGCCAAGACTGGGGGGGGTCCTACGAGCAGTACTTC,CASSQDWGGSYEQYF
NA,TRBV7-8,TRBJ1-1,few,TGTGCCAGCAGCTTAACTGGGCAGGTCATGAACACTGAAGCTTTCTTT,CASSLTGQVMNTEAFF
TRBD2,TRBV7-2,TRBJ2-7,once,TGTGCCAGCAGCTCGGGGGGGGGAACTGACGAGCAGTACTTC,CASSSGGGTDEQYF
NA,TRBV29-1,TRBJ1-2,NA,TGCAGCGTTGGATCGGGGGGGGATGGCTACACCTTC,CSVGSGGDGYTF
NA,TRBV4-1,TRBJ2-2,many,TGCGCCAGCAGCCAAGTTCGAGGAAGAGGCACCGGGGAGCTGTTTTTT,CASSQVRGRGTGELFF
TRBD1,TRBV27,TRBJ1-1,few,TGTGCCAGCAGTTTAAGGACAGGGGGGGGAGCTTTCTTT,CASSLRTGGGAFF
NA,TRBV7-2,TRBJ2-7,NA,TGTGCCAGCAGCTTAGCCCGTTCAGGGTTGACAAAAGGCGAGCAGTACTTC,CASSLARSGLTKGEQYF
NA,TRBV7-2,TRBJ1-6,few,TGTGCCAGCAGCTATCGCGGGACGGTTGATGGGAATTCACCCCTCCACTTT,CASSYRGTVDGNSPLHF
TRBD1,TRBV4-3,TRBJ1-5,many,TGCGCCAGCAGCCAAGATTTAGCCAGGGGGACGCCCCAGCATTTT,CASSQDLARGTPQHF
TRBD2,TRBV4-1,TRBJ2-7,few,TGCGCCAGCAGCCAAGAGGAAGCGGGGGGCTCCTACGAGCAGTACTTC,CASSQEEAGGSYEQYF
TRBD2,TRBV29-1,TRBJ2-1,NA,TGCAGCGCCGGTCGGGAGGGTTCCTACAATGAGCAGTTCTTC,CSAGREGSYNEQFF
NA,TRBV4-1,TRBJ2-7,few,TGTGCCAGCAGCCAAGGGTACGGCTCCTACGAGCAGTACTTC,CASSQGYGSYEQYF
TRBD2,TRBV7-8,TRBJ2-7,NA,TGTGCCAGCAGCTTGGGAGTGCTAGGGGAGGGGCCAACGCCCGTCTACGAGCAGTACTTC,CASSLGVLGEGPTPVYEQYF
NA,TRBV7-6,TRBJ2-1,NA,TGTGCCAGCAGCTTAACTGGCCCCTCTCGTGATGAGCAGTTCTTC,CASSLTGPSRDEQFF
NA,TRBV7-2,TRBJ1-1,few,TGTGCCAGCAGCTTTACAGGGCCGAACACTGAAGCTTTCTTT,CASSFTGPNTEAFF
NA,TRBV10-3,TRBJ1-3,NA,TGTGCCATCAGTGACAGGGACGCTGGAAACACCATATATTTT,CAISDRDAGNTIYF
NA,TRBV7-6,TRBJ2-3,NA,TGTGCCAGCAGCTTAGAGGTCAGGGCGGCAGATACGCAGTATTTT,CASSLEVRAADTQYF
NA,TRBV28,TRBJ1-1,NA,TGTGCCAGCAGTTTAGGGATTCGAGCTTTCTTT,CASSLGIRAFF
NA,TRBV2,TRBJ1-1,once,TGTGCCACCATGAGCCGACGGGCAGGGAGAACTGAAGCTTTCTTT,CATMSRRAGRTEAFF
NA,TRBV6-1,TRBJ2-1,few,TGTGCCACCGGTGGCGGGGGCCTCTCCTACAATGAGCAGTTCTTC,CATGGGGLSYNEQFF
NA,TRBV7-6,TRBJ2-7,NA,TGTGCCAGCAGCTCGACAGGAGGCGAGGGCGAGCAGTACTTC,CASSSTGGEGEQYF
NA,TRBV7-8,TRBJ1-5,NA,TGTGCCAGCAGCGGGTCGGTCCTCGGCCTGGGCAATCAGCCCCAGCATTTT,CASSGSVLGLGNQPQHF
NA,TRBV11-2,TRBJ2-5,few,TGTGCCAGCAGCTCCCTCGGGTTGCTGGATCAAGAGACCCAGTACTTC,CASSSLGLLDQETQYF
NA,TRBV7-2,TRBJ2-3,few,TGTGCCAGCAGCTTAGCCGAGGCAATATGGGATACGCAGTATTTT,CASSLAEAIWDTQYF
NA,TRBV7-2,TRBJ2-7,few,TGTGCCAGCAGCTTAGGAGTAGGGAACTACGAGCAGTACTTC,CASSLGVGNYEQYF
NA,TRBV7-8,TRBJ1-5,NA,TGTGCCAGCAGCTTGTACATCGTTGGCAATCAGCCCCAGCATTTT,CASSLYIVGNQPQHF
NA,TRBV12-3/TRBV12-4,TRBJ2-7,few,TGTGCCAGCAGTTTAGGGGGGGCAGTAGGAGAGCAGTACTTC,CASSLGGAVGEQYF
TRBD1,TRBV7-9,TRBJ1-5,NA,TGTGCCAGCAGCGTAGACAGGGGCCAGCCCCAGCATTTT,CASSVDRGQPQHF
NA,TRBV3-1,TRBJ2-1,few,TGTGCCAGCAGCCAAGATCGTCAGGGGCCGGGCGGGGAGCAGTTCTTC,CASSQDRQGPGGEQFF
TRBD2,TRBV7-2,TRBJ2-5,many,TGTGCCAGCAGCGCAACCTCGACTAGCGCGAGGGAGACCCAGTACTTC,CASSATSTSARETQYF
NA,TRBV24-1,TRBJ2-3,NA,TGTGCCACCAGTGACGCATTTCGGTCCGATCCTAGCACAGATACGCAGTATTTT,CATSDAFRSDPSTDTQYF
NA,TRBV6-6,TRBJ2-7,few,TGTGCCAGCAGTTACTCGTCAGGCTCCTACGAGCAGTACTTC,CASSYSSGSYEQYF
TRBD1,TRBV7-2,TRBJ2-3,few,TGTGCCAGCAGCCCCTGGACAGGGGGCACAGATACGCAGTATTTT,CASSPWTGGTDTQYF
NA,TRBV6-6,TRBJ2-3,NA,TGTGCCAGCAGTTACGGGGCAGGGGCAATGGGCGGTACGCAGTATTTT,CASSYGAGAMGGTQYF
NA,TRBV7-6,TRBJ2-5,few,TGTGCCAGCAGCTTAAAGAGGCAGGGTTATGGAGAGACCCAGTACTTC,CASSLKRQGYGETQYF
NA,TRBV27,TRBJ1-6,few,TGTGCCAGCGGACTGAATAATTCACCCCTCCACTTT,CASGLNNSPLHF
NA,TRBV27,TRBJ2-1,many,TGTGCCAGCAGCCCCCCGGGCCTTATACGCAATGAGCAGTTCTTC,CASSPPGLIRNEQFF
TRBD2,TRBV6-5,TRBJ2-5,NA,TGTGCCAGCAGGGGACTAGCGGGGCGAGAGACCCAGTACTTC,CASRGLAGRETQYF
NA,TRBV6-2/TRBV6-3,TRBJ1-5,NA,TGTGCCAGCAGTCCTTACCTAGGAGGCAATCAGCCCCAGCATTTT,CASSPYLGGNQPQHF
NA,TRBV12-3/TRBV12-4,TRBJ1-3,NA,TGTGCCGGTCTTGCGGACAGCCTCTCTGGAAACACCATATATTTT,CAGLADSLSGNTIYF
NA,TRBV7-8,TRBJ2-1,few,TGTGCCAGCAGCTTAGTTAGCAGGGTTGGGTACAGTGAGCAGTTCTTC,CASSLVSRVGYSEQFF
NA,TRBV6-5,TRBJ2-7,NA,TGTGCCAGCAGTTACAGAGAGTTGGGATACGAGCAGTACTTC,CASSYRELGYEQYF
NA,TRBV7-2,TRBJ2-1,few,TGTGCCAGCAGCTCCGACCCGGGACTCGTCTCCTACAATGAGCAGTTCTTC,CASSSDPGLVSYNEQFF
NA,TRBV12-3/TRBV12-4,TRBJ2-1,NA,TGTGCCAGCAGTTCCCAGATCTCCTACAATGAGCAGTTCTTC,CASSSQISYNEQFF
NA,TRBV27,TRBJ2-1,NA,TGTGCCAGCTCTCCCGGGGGCGTTTACAATGAGCAGTTCTTC,CASSPGGVYNEQFF
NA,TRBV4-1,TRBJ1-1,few,TGCGCCAGCAGCCAAGATGGGGGAGACCTGAACACTGAAGCTTTCTTT,CASSQDGGDLNTEAFF
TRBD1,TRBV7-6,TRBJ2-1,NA,TGTGCCAGCAGCTTCGGGGACAGGGTAGGGTACAATGAGCAGTTCTTC,CASSFGDRVGYNEQFF
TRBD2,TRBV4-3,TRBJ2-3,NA,TGCGCCAGCAGCCAAGAATGGCGGGGGGCGGGAGATACGCAGTATTTT,CASSQEWRGAGDTQYF